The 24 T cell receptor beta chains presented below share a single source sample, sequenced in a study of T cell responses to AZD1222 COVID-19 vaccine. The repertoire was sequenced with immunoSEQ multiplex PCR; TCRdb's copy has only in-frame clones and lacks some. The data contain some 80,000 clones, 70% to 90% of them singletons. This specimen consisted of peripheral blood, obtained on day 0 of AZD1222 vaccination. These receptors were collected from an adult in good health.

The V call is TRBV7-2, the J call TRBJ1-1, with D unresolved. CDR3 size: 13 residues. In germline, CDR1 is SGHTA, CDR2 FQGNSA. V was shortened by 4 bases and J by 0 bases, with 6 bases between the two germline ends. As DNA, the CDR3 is TGTGCCAGCAGCTCGTTAATGAACACTGAAGCTTTCTTT. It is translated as CASSSLMNTEAFF.

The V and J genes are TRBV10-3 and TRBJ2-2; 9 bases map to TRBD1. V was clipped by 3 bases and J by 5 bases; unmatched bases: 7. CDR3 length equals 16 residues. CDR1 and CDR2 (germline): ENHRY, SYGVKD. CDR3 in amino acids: CAISDRSGQGTGELFF. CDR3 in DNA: TGTGCCATCAGTGATAGGTCGGGACAGGGTACCGGGGAGCTGTTTTTT.

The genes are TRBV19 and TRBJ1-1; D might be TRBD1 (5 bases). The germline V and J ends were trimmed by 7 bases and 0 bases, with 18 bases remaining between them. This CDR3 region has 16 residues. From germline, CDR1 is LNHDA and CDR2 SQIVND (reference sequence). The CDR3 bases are TGTGCCAGTACGGAGGGGATGGGTGGGATGAACACTGAAGCTTTCTTT. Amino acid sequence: CASTEGMGGMNTEAFF.

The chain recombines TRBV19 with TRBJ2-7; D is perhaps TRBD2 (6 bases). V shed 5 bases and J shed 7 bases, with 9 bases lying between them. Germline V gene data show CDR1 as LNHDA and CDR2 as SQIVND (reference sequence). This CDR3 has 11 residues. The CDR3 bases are TGTGCCAGTAGTGCACGGGGGGAGCAGTACTTC. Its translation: CASSARGEQYF.

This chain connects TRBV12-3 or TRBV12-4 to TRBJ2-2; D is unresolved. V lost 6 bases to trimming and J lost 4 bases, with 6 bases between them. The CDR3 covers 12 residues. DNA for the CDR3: TGTGCCAGCAGCGCCGCCACCGGGGAGCTGTTTTTT. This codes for CASSAATGELFF.

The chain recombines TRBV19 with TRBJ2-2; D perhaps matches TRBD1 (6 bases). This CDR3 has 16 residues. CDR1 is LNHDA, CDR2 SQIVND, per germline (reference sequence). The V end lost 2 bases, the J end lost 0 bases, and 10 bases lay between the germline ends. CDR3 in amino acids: CASSILQGANTGELFF. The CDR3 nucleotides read TGTGCCAGTAGTATATTACAGGGTGCGAACACCGGGGAGCTGTTTTTT.

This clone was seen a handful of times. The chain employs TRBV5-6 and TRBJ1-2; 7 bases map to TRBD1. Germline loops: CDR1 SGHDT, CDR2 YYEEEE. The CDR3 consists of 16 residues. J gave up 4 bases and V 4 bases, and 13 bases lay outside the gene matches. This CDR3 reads CASSPQGGSGGYGYTF. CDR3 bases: TGTGCCAGCAGCCCCCAGGGGGGGTCGGGGGGCTATGGCTACACCTTC.

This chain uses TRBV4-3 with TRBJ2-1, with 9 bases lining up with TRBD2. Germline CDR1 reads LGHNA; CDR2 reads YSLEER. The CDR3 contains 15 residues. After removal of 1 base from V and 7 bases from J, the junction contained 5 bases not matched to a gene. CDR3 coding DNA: TGCGCCAGCAGCCAAGGTAGCGGGAGTTGGAATGAGCAGTTCTTC. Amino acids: CASSQGSGSWNEQFF.

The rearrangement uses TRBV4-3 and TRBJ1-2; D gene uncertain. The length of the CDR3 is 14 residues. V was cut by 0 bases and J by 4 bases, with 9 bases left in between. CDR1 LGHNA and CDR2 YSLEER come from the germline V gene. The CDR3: CASSQESQAYGYTF. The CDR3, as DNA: TGCGCCAGCAGCCAAGAAAGTCAGGCCTATGGCTACACCTTC.

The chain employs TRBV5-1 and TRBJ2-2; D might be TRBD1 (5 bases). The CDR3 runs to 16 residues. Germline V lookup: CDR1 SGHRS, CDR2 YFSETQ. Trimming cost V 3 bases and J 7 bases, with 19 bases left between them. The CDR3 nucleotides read TGCGCCAGCAGCTCCGTAGACAGCTCGAGGAGCGGGGAGCTGTTTTTT. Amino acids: CASSSVDSSRSGELFF.

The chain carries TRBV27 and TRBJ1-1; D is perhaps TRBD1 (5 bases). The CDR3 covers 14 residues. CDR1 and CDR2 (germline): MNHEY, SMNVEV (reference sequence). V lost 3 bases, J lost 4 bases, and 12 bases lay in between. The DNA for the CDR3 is TGTGCCAGCAGTTTGAACAGAGGGACCACTGAAGCTTTCTTT. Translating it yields CASSLNRGTTEAFF.

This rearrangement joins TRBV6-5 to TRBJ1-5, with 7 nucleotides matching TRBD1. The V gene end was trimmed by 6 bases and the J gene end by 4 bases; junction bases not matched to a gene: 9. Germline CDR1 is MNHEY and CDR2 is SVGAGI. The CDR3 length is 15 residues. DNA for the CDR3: TGTGCCAGCAGAGAGGGGACAGTATCTAATCAGCCCCAGCATTTT. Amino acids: CASREGTVSNQPQHF.

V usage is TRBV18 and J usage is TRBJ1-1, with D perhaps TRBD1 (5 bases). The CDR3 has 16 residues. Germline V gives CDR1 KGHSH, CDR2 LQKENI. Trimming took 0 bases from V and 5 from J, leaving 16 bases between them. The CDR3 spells CASSPPNGGVGTEAFF. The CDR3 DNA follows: TGTGCCAGCTCACCACCGAACGGAGGGGTAGGAACTGAAGCTTTCTTT. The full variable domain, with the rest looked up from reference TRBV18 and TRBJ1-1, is NAGVMQNPRHLVRRRGQEARLRCSPMKGHSHVYWYRQLPEEGLKFMVYLQKENIIDESGMPKERFSAEFPKEGPSILRIQQVVRGDSAAYFCASSPPNGGVGTEAFFGQGTRLTVV.

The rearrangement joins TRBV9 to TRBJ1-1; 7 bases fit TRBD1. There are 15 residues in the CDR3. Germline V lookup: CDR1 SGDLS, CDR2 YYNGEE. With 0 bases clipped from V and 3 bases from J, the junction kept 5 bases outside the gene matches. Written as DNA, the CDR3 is TGTGCCAGCAGCGTAGAAGCAGGGGGGTACACTGAAGCTTTCTTT. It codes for CASSVEAGGYTEAFF. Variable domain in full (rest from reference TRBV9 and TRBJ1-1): DSGVTQTPKHLITATGQRVTLRCSPRSGDLSVYWYQQSLDQGLQFLIQYYNGEERAKGNILERFSAQQFPDLHSELNLSSLELGDSALYFCASSVEAGGYTEAFFGQGTRLTVV.

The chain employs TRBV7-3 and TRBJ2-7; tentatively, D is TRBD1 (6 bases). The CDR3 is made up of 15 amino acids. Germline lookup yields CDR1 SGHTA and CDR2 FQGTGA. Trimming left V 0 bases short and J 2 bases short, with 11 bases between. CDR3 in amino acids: CASSLTAGETYEQYF. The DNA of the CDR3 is TGTGCCAGCAGCTTAACCGCAGGGGAAACCTACGAGCAGTACTTC.

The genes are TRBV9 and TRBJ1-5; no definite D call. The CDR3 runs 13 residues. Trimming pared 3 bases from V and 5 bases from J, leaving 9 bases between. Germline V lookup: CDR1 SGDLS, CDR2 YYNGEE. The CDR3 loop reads CASSAGSYQPQHF. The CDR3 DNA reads TGTGCCAGCAGCGCAGGCTCCTATCAGCCCCAGCATTTT.

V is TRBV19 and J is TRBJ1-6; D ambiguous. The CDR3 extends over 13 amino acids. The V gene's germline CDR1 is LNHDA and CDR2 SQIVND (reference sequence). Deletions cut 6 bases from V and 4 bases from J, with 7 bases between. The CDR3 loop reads CASRGLYNSPLHF. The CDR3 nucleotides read TGTGCCAGTAGGGGCCTTTATAATTCACCCCTCCACTTT.

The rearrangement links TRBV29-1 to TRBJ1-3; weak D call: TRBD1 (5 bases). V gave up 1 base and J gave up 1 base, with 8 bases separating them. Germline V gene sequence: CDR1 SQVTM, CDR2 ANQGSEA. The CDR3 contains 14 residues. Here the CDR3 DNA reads TGCAGCGTTGAAGGGAGGGGATCTGGAAACACCATATATTTT. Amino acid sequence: CSVEGRGSGNTIYF.

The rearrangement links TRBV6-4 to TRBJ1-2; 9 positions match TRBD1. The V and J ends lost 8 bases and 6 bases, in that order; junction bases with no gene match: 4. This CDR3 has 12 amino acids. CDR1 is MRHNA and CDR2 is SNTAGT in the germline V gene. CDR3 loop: CASRDRVNGYTF. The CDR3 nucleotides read TGTGCCAGCCGGGACAGGGTGAATGGCTACACCTTC.

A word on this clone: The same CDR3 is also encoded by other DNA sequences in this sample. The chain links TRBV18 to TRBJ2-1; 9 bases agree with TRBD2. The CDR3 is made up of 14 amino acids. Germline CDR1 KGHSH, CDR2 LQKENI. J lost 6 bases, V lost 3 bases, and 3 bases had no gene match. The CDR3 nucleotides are TGTGCCAGCTCACCTGATAGCGGGAGCAATGAGCAGTTCTTC. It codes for CASSPDSGSNEQFF.

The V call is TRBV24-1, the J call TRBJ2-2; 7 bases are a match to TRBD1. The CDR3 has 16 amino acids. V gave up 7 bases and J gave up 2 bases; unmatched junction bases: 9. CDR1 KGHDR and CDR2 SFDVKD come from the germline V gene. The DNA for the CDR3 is TGTGCCACCAGCTCTTTGACAGGGAGTAACACCGGGGAGCTGTTTTTT. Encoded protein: CATSSLTGSNTGELFF.

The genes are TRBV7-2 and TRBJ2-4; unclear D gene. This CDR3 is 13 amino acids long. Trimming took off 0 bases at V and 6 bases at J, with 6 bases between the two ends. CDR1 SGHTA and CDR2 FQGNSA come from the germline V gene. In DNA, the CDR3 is TGTGCCAGCAGCTTAGCTAGGTTAAACATTCAGTACTTC. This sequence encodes CASSLARLNIQYF.

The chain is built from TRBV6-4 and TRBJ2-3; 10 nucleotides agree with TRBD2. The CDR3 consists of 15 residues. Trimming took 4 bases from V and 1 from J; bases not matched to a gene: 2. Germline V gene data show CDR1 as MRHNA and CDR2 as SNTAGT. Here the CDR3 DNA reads TGTGCCAGCAGTGCCGGGACTAGCGGCACAGATACGCAGTATTTT. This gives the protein CASSAGTSGTDTQYF.

As DNA, the CDR3 is TGTGCCAGCAGCGTAGAGATGAACACTGAAGCTTTCTTT. Protein product: CASSVEMNTEAFF. The chain employs TRBV9 and TRBJ1-1, with D unresolved. The CDR3 spans 13 residues. V was cut by 0 bases and J by 0 bases, with 3 bases left in between. The V gene's germline CDR1 is SGDLS and CDR2 YYNGEE. Looking up the rest from reference TRBV9 and TRBJ1-1 gives the full variable domain: DSGVTQTPKHLITATGQRVTLRCSPRSGDLSVYWYQQSLDQGLQFLIQYYNGEERAKGNILERFSAQQFPDLHSELNLSSLELGDSALYFCASSVEMNTEAFFGQGTRLTVV.